This T cell receptor beta chain was retrieved from a study of blood T cell repertoires in COVID-19 (TCRdb year 2020). Study-level background: Samples covering the acute and convalescent phases of COVID-19 were provided by collaborators in the United States, Italy and Spain. A freely available public database, intended as a resource for researchers studying the immune response to SARS-CoV-2, is where the repertoires were released. Where available, HLA class I and class II types were taken from metadata supplied by the sample provider and were not determined by assay-based typing. The sample metadata nearly always contained a de-identified subject ID, COVID-19 status, age in years and sex. The samples were drawn from two sources: the first 160 participants of the ongoing ImmuneRACE study, and 950 to 1,500 subjects contributed by 6 global collaborators. The material from the prospective study consisted of cDNA or gDNA derived from T cells, B-cell-depleted T cells, or PBMCs. The dataset comprised deeply sampled blood TCRbeta repertoires from subjects exposed to, actively infected with, or recovered from COVID-19. The paper as a whole reports these results and caveats: Clinical and demographic metadata were provided uncurated, with the amount varying by source and participant.

Collaborating institutions collected whole blood in K2EDTA tubes following their own protocols. For TCRbeta analysis, collaborators shipped samples in one of three forms: frozen whole blood, isolated PBMCs, or DNA extracted from either of those sample types. TCRbeta CDR3 regions were amplified from genomic DNA by means of the immunoSEQ Assay, a bias-controlled multiplex PCR. The published analysis was carried out like this. Nucleated cell counts per sample were estimated from amplification of reference gene primers within the assay. Sequence reads were collapsed and filtered to measure the absolute abundance of every unique TCRbeta CDR3 rearrangement. Productive Simpson clonality was computed per sample as the square root of Simpson's diversity index over productive rearrangements. In TCRdb, the immuneACCESS table is reduced to in-frame sequences with V and J assigned. These tables do not hold every clone; where another copy was compared, an unresolved V gene accounts for under half, and the others remain unexplained. V, J and clone size were drawn from that table, and D and trimming were deduced from the DNA. The table for this sample lists around 150,000 clones; around 90% of them were counted only once. The top ten clonotypes cover approximately 2.9% of the sample.

With regard to this clone: What this receptor recognizes is not known. Per-base qualities were not stored, and no clone one base away is much larger.

This receptor was identified in a man between 60 and 70 years old with acute or convalescent COVID-19. Sample: peripheral blood.

The CDR3 region: CASSPGGQVVRGYTF. The DNA sequence is given as TGTGCCAGTAGTCCTGGGGGACAGGTCGTTCGGGGCTACACCTTC. This sequence uses TRBV19 and TRBJ1-2; TRBD1 aligns with 8 central bases. Germline trimming: 5 bases from V, 8 bases from J; junction bases outside gene matches: 13. The CDR3 spans 15 residues, from the cysteine through the phenylalanine. Of the read, only the CDR3 DNA is kept; its 45 bases are in frame from base 1. In the germline V gene (reference sequence), CDR1 corresponds to LNHDA and CDR2 to SQIVND. The variable domain in full, with residues beyond the CDR3 obtained from the reference TRBV19 and TRBJ1-2 genes, is DGGITQSPKYLFRKEGQNVTLSCEQNLNHDAMYWYRQDPGQGLRLIYYSQIVNDFQKGDIAEGYSVSREKKESFPLTVTSAQKNPTAFYLCASSPGGQVVRGYTFGSGTRLTVV.